This T cell receptor beta chain was sequenced in a study of identical twins. Unmatched junction bases numbered 10, after V lost 5 bases and J lost 2 bases. The CDR3 spans 17 residues. CDR1 is SNHLY and CDR2 is FYNNEI in the germline V gene. A single record per CDR3 protein comes from TCRdb applying MiXCR to the 5' RACE reads. The sample records around 340,000 distinct CDR3 sequences, about 12% being singletons. In addition, the sample was reused for a study of yellow fever vaccine responses in identical twins.

The chain carries TRBV2 and TRBJ2-3, with 10 bases aligning to TRBD2. This clonotype originated in a woman between 18 and 29 years old in good health. The sample consisted of CD8+ T cells sorted from blood. In nucleotides, the CDR3 is TGTGCCAGCAGTCTTCGCAGCGGGGGGGCTTCCACAGATACGCAGTATTTT. This codes for CASSLRSGGASTDTQYF.